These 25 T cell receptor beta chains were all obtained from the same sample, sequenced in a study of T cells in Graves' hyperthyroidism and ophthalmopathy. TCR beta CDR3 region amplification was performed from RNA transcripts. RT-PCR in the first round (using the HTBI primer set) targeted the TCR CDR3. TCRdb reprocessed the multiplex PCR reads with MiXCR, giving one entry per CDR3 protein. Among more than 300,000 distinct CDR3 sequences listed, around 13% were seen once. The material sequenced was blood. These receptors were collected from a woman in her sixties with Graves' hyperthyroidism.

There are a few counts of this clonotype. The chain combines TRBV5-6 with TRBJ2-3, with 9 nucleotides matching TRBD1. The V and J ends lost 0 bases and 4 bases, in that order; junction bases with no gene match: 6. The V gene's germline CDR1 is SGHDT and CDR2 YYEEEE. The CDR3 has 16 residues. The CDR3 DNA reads TGTGCCAGCAGCTTGGAGGACAGGGGACCGCCAGATACGCAGTATTTT. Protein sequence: CASSLEDRGPPDTQYF.

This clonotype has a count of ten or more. The CDR3 DNA is TGTGCCAGCTCACCAACGGGACAGATCACCGGGGAGCTGTTTTTT. This translates into CASSPTGQITGELFF. The V gene is TRBV18, the J gene TRBJ2-2; 7 nucleotides align to TRBD1. This CDR3 comprises 15 residues. V was pared by 2 bases and J by 4 bases, with 4 bases of the junction left unmatched. CDR1 KGHSH and CDR2 LQKENI come from the germline V gene.

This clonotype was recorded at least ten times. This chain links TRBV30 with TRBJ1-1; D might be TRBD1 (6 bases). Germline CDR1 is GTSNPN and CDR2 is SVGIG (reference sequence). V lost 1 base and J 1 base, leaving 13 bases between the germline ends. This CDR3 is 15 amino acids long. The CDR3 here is CAWSEQGWGNTEAFF. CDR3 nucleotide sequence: TGTGCCTGGAGTGAACAGGGATGGGGGAACACTGAAGCTTTCTTT.

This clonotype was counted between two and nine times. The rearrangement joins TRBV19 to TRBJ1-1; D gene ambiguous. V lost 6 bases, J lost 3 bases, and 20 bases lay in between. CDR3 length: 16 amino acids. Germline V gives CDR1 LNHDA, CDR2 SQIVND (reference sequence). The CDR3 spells CASREGRSSSDTEAFF. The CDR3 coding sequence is TGTGCCAGTAGAGAGGGCCGGTCATCGTCCGACACTGAAGCTTTCTTT.

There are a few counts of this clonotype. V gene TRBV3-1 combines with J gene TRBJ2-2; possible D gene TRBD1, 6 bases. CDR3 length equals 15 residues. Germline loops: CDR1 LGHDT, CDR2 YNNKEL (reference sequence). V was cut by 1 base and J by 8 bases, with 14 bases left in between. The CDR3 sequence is CASSQVVGAVGELFF. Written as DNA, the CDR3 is TGTGCCAGCAGCCAAGTCGTGGGGGCGGTAGGGGAGCTGTTTTTT.

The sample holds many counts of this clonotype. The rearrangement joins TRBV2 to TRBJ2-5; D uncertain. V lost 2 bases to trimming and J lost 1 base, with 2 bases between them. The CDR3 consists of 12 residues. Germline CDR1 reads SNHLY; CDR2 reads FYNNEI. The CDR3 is CASSESQETQYF. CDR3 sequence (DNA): TGTGCCAGCAGTGAATCCCAAGAGACCCAGTACTTC.

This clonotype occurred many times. DNA of the CDR3: TGTGCCAGCAGTTTCTATGCAGAGGGGGCGACTAATGAAAAACTGTTTTTT. As protein: CASSFYAEGATNEKLFF. The chain recombines TRBV27 with TRBJ1-4; 7 bases fit TRBD1. CDR3 length: 17 residues. The V segment lost 3 bases and the J segment 2 bases; nucleotides outside the gene matches: 9. Germline V gene sequence: CDR1 MNHEY, CDR2 SMNVEV (reference sequence).

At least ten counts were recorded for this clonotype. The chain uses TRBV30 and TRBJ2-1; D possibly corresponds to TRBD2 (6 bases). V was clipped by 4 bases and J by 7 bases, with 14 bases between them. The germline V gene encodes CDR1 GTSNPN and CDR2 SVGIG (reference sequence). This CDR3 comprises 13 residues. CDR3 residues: CAWILSAGNEQFF. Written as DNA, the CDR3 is TGTGCCTGGATCTTAAGCGCGGGAAATGAGCAGTTCTTC.

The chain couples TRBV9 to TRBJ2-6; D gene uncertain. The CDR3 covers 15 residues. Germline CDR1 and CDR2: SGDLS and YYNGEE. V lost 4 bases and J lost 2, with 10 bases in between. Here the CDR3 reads CASSPDLPGANVLTF. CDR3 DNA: TGTGCCAGCAGCCCCGATCTGCCTGGGGCCAACGTCCTGACTTTC.

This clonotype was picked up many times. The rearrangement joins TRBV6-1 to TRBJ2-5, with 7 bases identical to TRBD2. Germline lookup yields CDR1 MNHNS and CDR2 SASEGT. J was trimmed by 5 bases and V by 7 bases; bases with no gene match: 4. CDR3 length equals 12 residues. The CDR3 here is CASKSGGETQYF. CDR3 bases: TGTGCCAGCAAGTCCGGGGGGGAGACCCAGTACTTC.

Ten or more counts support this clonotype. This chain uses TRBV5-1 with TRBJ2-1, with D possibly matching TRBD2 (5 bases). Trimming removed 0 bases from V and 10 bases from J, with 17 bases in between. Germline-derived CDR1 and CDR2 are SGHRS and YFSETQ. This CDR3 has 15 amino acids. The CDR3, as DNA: TGCGCCAGCAGCTTGGGGCTAGCTACTTTGGTAGAGCAGTTCTTC. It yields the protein CASSLGLATLVEQFF.

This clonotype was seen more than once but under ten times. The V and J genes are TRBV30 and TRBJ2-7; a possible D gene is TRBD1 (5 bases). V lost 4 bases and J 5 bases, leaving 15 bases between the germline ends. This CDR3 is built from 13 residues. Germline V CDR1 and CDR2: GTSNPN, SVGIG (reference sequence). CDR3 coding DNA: TGTGCCTGGAATTCCCTAGGGGCCCACGAGCAGTACTTC. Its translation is CAWNSLGAHEQYF.

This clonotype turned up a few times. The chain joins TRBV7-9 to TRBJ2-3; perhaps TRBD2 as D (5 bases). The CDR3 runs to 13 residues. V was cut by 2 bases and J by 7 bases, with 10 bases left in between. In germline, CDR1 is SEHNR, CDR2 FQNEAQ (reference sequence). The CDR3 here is CASSLLVGNTQYF. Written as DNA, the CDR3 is TGTGCCAGCAGCTTATTGGTCGGGAATACGCAGTATTTT.

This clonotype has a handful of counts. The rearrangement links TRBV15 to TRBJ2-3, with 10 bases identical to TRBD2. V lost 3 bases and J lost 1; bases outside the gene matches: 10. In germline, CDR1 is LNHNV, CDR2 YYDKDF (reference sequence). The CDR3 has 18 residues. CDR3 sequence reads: CATSSGLAGDRGTDTQYF. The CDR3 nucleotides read TGTGCCACCAGCAGTGGTCTAGCGGGAGACCGGGGCACAGATACGCAGTATTTT.

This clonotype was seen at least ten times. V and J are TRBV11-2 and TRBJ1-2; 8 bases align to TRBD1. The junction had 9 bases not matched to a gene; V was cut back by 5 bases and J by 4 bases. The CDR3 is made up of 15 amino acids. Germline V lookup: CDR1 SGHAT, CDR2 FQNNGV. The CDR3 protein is CASSPIITGGYGYTF. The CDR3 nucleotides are TGTGCCAGCAGCCCGATAATCACAGGGGGCTATGGCTACACCTTC. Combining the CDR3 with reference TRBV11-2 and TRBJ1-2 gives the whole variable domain EAGVAQSPRYKIIEKRQSVAFWCNPISGHATLYWYQQILGQGPKLLIQFQNNGVVDDSQLPKDRFSAERLKGVDSTLKIQPAKLEDSAVYLCASSPIITGGYGYTFGSGTRLTVV.

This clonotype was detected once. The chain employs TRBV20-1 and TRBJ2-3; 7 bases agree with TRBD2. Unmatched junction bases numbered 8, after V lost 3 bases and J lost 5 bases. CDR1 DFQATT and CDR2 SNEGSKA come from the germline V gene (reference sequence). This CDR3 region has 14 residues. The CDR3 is CSASWGGRIDTQYF. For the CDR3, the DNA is TGCAGTGCTAGCTGGGGCGGGAGAATAGATACGCAGTATTTT.

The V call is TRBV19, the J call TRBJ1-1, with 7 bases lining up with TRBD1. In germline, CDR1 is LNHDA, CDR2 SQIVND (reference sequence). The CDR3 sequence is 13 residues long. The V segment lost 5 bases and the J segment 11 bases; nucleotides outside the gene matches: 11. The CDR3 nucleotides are TGTGCCAGTAGTTTCCAGACAGGGTCAAAGGCTTTCTTT. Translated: CASSFQTGSKAFF.

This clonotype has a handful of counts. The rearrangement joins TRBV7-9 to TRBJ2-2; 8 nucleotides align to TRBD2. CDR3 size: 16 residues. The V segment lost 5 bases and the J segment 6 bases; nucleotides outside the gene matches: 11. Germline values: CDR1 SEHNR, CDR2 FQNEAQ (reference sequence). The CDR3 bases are TGTGCCAGCAGCACCCGGGGTCTAGCGGGTGCCGGGGAGCTGTTTTTT. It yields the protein CASSTRGLAGAGELFF. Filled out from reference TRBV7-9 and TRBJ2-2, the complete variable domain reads DTGVSQNPRHKITKRGQNVTFRCDPISEHNRLYWYRQTLGQGPEFLTYFQNEAQLEKSRLLSDRFSAERPKGSFSTLEIQRTEQGDSAMYLCASSTRGLAGAGELFFGEGSRLTVL.

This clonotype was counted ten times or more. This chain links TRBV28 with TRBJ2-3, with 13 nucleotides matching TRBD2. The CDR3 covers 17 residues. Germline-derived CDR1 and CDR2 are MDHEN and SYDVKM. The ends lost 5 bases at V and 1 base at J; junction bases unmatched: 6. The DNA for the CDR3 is TGTGCCAGCAGTCCAGGAGGACTAGCGGGAGGCACAGATACGCAGTATTTT. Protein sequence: CASSPGGLAGGTDTQYF.

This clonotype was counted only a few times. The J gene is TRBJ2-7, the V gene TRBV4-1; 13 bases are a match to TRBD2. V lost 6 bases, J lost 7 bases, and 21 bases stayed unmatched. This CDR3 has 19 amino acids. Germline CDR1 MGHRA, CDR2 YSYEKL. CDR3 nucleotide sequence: TGCGCCAGCAGTCAACTCCCGGGACTAGCGGGGTCCCGAGCGATTGAGCAGTACTTC. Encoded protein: CASSQLPGLAGSRAIEQYF.

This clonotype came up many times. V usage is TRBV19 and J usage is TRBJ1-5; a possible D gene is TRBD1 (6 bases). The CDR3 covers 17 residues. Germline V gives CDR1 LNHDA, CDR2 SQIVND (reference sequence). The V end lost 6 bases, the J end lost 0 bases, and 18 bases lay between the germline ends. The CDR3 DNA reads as TGTGCCAGTAGACCCCGAAGGGGGAGTCTTAGCAATCAGCCCCAGCATTTT. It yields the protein CASRPRRGSLSNQPQHF. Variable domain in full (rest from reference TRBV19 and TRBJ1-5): DGGITQSPKYLFRKEGQNVTLSCEQNLNHDAMYWYRQDPGQGLRLIYYSQIVNDFQKGDIAEGYSVSREKKESFPLTVTSAQKNPTAFYLCASRPRRGSLSNQPQHFGDGTRLSIL.

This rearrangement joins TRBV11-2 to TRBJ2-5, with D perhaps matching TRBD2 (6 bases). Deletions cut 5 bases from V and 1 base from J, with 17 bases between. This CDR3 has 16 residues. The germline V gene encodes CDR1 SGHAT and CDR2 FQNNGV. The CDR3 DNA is TGTGCCAGCAGCCAGGAACACACTAGCTTCCAAGAGACCCAGTACTTC. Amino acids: CASSQEHTSFQETQYF.

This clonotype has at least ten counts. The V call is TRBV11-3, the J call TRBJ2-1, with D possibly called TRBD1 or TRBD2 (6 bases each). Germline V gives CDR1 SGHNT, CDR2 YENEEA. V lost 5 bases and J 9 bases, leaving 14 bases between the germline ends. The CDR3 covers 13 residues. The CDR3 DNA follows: TGTGCCAGCAGCCGCGGGGTAGGGGGTGAGCAGTTCTTC. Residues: CASSRGVGGEQFF.

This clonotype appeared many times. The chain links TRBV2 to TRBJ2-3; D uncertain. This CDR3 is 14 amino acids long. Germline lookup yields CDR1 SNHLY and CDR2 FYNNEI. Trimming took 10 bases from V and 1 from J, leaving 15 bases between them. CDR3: CATRQGGGTDTQYF. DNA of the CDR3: TGTGCCACCCGCCAAGGTGGGGGCACAGATACGCAGTATTTT.

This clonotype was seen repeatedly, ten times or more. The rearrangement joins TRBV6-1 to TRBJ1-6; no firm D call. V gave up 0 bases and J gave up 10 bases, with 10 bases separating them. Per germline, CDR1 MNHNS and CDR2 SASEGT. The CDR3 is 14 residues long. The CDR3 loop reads CASSEAARRSPLHF. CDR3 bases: TGTGCCAGCAGTGAAGCAGCCAGACGCTCACCCCTCCACTTT.